The table lists the clone carrying this T cell receptor (beta chain) with a few counts. This entry comes from a study of radiation and T cells in renal cell carcinoma. This sample's time point: baseline pretreatment blood. The treatment is: 15 Gy SBRT to primary tumor, nephrectomy 4 weeks later. V trimming: 4 bases; J trimming: 10 bases; junction bases outside the gene matches: 13. The CDR3 runs to 15 residues. From germline, CDR1 is LNHDA and CDR2 SQIVND (reference sequence). Clones were read by immunoSEQ multiplex PCR, and TCRdb kept only the in-frame ones, dropping some. The sample has about 160,000 clones, about nine tenths seen once.

V gene TRBV19 combines with J gene TRBJ2-1, with 7 bases lining up with TRBD2. The clonotype was recovered from a woman between 65 and 79 years old with renal cell carcinoma. Specimen: blood, collected from a patient whose treatment included radiotherapy and nephrectomy. The CDR3 nucleotides read TGTGCCAGTAGTACCTGGGGGGGATTAGGTCGGGAGCAGTTCTTC. As protein: CASSTWGGLGREQFF.